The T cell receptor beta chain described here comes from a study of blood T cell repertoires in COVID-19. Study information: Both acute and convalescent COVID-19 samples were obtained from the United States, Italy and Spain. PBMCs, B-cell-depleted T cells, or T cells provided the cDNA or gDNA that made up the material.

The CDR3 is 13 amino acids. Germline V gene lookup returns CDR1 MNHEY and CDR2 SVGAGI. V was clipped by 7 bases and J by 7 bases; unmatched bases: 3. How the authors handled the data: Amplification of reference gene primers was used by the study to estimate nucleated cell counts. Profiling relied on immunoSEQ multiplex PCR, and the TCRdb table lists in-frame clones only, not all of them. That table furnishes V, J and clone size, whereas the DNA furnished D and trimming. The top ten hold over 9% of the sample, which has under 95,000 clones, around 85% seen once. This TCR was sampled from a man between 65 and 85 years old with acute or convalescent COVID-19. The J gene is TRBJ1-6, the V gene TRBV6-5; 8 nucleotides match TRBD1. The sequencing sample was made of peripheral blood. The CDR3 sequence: CASTRGQNSPLHF. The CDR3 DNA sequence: TGTGCCAGCACCAGGGGGCAGAATTCACCCCTCCACTTT.